This TCR beta chain was captured by sequencing in a study of cytomegalovirus exposure and HLA in healthy donors. On this clone: As yet, its antigen is unknown.

Broader study findings: Analysis was carried out at a later point, and it linked a missense DCLRE1C variant to TCR beta V- and J-gene trimming.

The primer mix had 60 Vbeta and 13 Jbeta primers. Here immunoSEQ multiplex PCR was the method, and the copy in TCRdb shows in-frame clones only, minus some. The table includes about 120,000 clones, less than 90% detected once. The CDR3 is 13 amino acids. From germline, CDR1 is SEHNR and CDR2 FQNEAQ (reference sequence). With V trimmed by 2 bases and J by 6 bases, 3 bases remained unmatched. The source material was PBMCs. The genes are TRBV7-9 and TRBJ2-7, with 8 bases that match TRBD1. This receptor was taken from a man aged 18 to 30 in good health and CMV-seropositive. The CDR3 protein is CASSLTTGGEQYF. CDR3 bases: TGTGCCAGCAGCTTAACCACAGGGGGCGAGCAGTACTTC. The full variable domain, in which reference TRBV7-9 and TRBJ2-7 provide the parts outside the CDR3, is DTGVSQNPRHKITKRGQNVTFRCDPISEHNRLYWYRQTLGQGPEFLTYFQNEAQLEKSRLLSDRFSAERPKGSFSTLEIQRTEQGDSAMYLCASSLTTGGEQYFGPGTRLTVT.